Listed below are T cell receptor beta chains from one sample, sequenced in a study of radiation and T cells in renal cell carcinoma. Clones were read by immunoSEQ multiplex PCR, and TCRdb kept only the in-frame ones, dropping some. The table records about 130,000 clones, roughly 84% of them present only once. Sequences were derived from blood, sampled from a patient whose treatment included radiotherapy and nephrectomy. These receptors all stem from a woman between 45 and 65 years old with renal cell carcinoma. Each CDR3 is given with its conserved first and last residue. A D gene is named only where the DNA matches it firmly. Size is omitted from some rows. Given values are once, few, many or a class for expanded clones.

>13|TRBD1|TRBJ1-2|NA|TRBV19
TGTGCCAGTAGGGGGAGGGACAGGGATGGCTACACCTTC
CASRGRDRDGYTF
>11|NA|TRBJ2-3|NA|TRBV7-2
TGTGCCAGCAGCCCGCTGGATACGCAGTATTTT
CASSPLDTQYF
>12|NA|TRBJ1-2|NA|TRBV7-9
TGTGCCAGCAGCCGCGGGACGTTAGGCTACACCTTC
CASSRGTLGYTF
>13|NA|TRBJ1-4|NA|TRBV18
TGTGCCAGCTCACAAGGGGTTAATGAAAAACTGTTTTTT
CASSQGVNEKLFF
>17|TRBD2|TRBJ2-1|NA|TRBV7-2
TGTGCCAGCAGCTTAGCAGGCAGCGGGGGGCCCTACAATGAGCAGTTCTTC
CASSLAGSGGPYNEQFF
>15|NA|TRBJ2-1|once|TRBV5-1
TGCGCCAGCAGCCCCACGGTAAGCTCCTACAATGAGCAGTTCTTC
CASSPTVSSYNEQFF
>14|NA|TRBJ2-5|NA|TRBV6-1
TGTGCCAGCAGTGAACTGGGGGGTTGGGAGACCCAGTACTTC
CASSELGGWETQYF
>15|NA|TRBJ1-2|NA|TRBV2
TGTGCCAGCACCGAGACAGGTCTGGCGAACTATGGCTACACCTTC
CASTETGLANYGYTF
>14|NA|TRBJ1-4|once|TRBV7-2
TGTGCCAGCAGCTTAGGGGTGATGGGAGAAAAACCGTTTTTT
CASSLGVMGEKPFF
>15|TRBD1|TRBJ1-4|NA|TRBV2
TGTGCCAGCAGTGATCAGGGGGTTGTAATTGAAAAACTGTTTTTT
CASSDQGVVIEKLFF
>13|TRBD2|TRBJ2-3|NA|TRBV13
TGTGCCAGCAGCCCGATGGGACTAGTTACGCAGTATTTT
CASSPMGLVTQYF
>15|TRBD2|TRBJ2-3|NA|TRBV5-1
TGCGCCAGCAGCTCACTAGCGGGGGGCGGGGATACGCAGTATTTT
CASSSLAGGGDTQYF
>14|NA|TRBJ2-2|NA|TRBV5-4
TGTGCCAGCAGCTTAGAAGGGGTGGGCGGGGAGCTGTTTTTT
CASSLEGVGGELFF
>14|NA|TRBJ1-1|few|TRBV7-2
TGTGCCAGCAGCTTAGTAAGGGGGAACACTGAAGCTTTCTTT
CASSLVRGNTEAFF
>13|NA|TRBJ1-5|few|TRBV30
TGTGCCTGGAACCGGGACCGGAATCAGCCCCAGCATTTT
CAWNRDRNQPQHF
>13|NA|TRBJ1-1|few|TRBV29-1
TGCAGCGTTGAAGAGTTCCCTAACACTGAAGCTTTCTTT
CSVEEFPNTEAFF
>12|NA|TRBJ1-2|NA|TRBV2
TGTGCCAGCAGACTCAGGGGACTCGGCTACACCTTC
CASRLRGLGYTF
>16|TRBD1|TRBJ1-3|NA|TRBV10-2
TGCGCCAGCAGTGAAAGAACAGGGGGCCTCGGAAACACCATATATTTT
CASSERTGGLGNTIYF
>18|TRBD2|TRBJ2-1|NA|TRBV11-1
TGTGCCAGCAGCTTAGCACTAGCGGGGCGAAGCTCCTACAATGAGCAGTTCTTC
CASSLALAGRSSYNEQFF
>16|NA|TRBJ2-5|NA|TRBV7-7
TGTGCTAGCAGCTTCGGGACGGGGCCGTCCCAAGAGACCCAGTACTTC
CASSFGTGPSQETQYF
>14|TRBD1|TRBJ2-2|NA|TRBV29-1
TGCAGCGTTGCCCGGACAGGGAAAACCGGGGAGCTGTTTTTT
CSVARTGKTGELFF
>16|TRBD2|TRBJ2-3|NA|TRBV5-1
TGCGCCAGCAGCTTGGTGGCTAGCGGGGGGGCAGATACGCAGTATTTT
CASSLVASGGADTQYF
>11|NA|TRBJ2-7|NA|TRBV29-1
TGCAGCGTTGGGTCGTTCGACGAGCAGTACTTC
CSVGSFDEQYF
>18|TRBD2|TRBJ2-3|NA|TRBV10-2
TGCGCCAGCAGTGGGGACACTACTAGCGGGGGGGTAGGAGATACGCAGTATTTT
CASSGDTTSGGVGDTQYF
>17|TRBD2|TRBJ2-1|NA|TRBV4-2
TGTGCCAGCAGCCAAGAGGAAGGCGGGGGGGCCGGCAATGAGCAGTTCTTC
CASSQEEGGGAGNEQFF
>12|NA|TRBJ2-5|NA|TRBV6-5
TGTGCCACCCGGACTGGGGGCGAGACCCAGTACTTC
CATRTGGETQYF
>14|TRBD1|TRBJ1-2|NA|TRBV10-3
TGTGCCATCAGTGAGTTTAACAGGGGGACTGGCTACACCTTC
CAISEFNRGTGYTF
>14|NA|TRBJ1-1|NA|TRBV18
TGTGCCAGCTCACCATTGGGGCAGAACACTGAAGCTTTCTTT
CASSPLGQNTEAFF
>20|NA|TRBJ2-4|NA|TRBV21-1
TGTGCCAGCAGCAAAAGCGCGTTGCCTCAGCGGGGGGGCTCCAAAAACATTCAGTACTTC
CASSKSALPQRGGSKNIQYF
>16|TRBD1|TRBJ1-4|NA|TRBV4-2
TGTGCCAGCAGCCAAGATTTAAGGACAGGGAGCGAAAAACTGTTTTTT
CASSQDLRTGSEKLFF
>18|NA|TRBJ2-6|NA|TRBV9
TGTGCCAGCAGCGCGTGGGCCGTCAGGATTCTTGAGGCCAACGTCCTGACTTTC
CASSAWAVRILEANVLTF
>13|NA|TRBJ2-5|NA|TRBV2
TGTGCCAGCAGTGAAACAGCCGTTAAGACCCAGTACTTC
CASSETAVKTQYF
>17|TRBD2|TRBJ2-5|once|TRBV9
TGTGCCAGCAGCTTGTCCGGGACTAGCGGGGGCCAAGAGACCCAGTACTTC
CASSLSGTSGGQETQYF
>14|NA|TRBJ1-3|NA|TRBV14
TGTGCCAGCAGCCACAGGGGTGGTGGAAACACCATATATTTT
CASSHRGGGNTIYF
>14|NA|TRBJ2-7|NA|TRBV6-5
TGTGCCAGCAGTCGGGACATCCAGCCCTACGAGCAGTACTTC
CASSRDIQPYEQYF
>13|NA|TRBJ2-1|once|TRBV11-1
TGTGCCAGCAGCTTAGCGGCGAGATATGAGCAGTTCTTC
CASSLAARYEQFF
>15|NA|TRBJ1-2|NA|TRBV11-1
TGTGCCAGCAGCTCTCCCTGGGCCGCGGACTATGGCTACACCTTC
CASSSPWAADYGYTF
>14|NA|TRBJ1-1|NA|TRBV6-5
TGTGCCAGCAGCCGCGACACCCCGAACACTGAAGCTTTCTTT
CASSRDTPNTEAFF
>16|NA|TRBJ2-3|NA|TRBV4-1
TGCGCCAGCAGCCAAGAGGGGGCAGCCAGCACAGATACGCAGTATTTT
CASSQEGAASTDTQYF
>13|TRBD1|TRBJ1-6|NA|TRBV6-4
TGTGCCAGCAGCCAGGACAGGGATTCACCCCTCCACTTT
CASSQDRDSPLHF
>18|NA|TRBJ1-2|NA|TRBV7-9
TGTGCCAGCAGCCCCCGGACTTTAGGGCTCGGGGATTTTGATGGCTACACCTTC
CASSPRTLGLGDFDGYTF
>13|TRBD1|TRBJ2-7|NA|TRBV30
TGTGCCTGGGGCGGACAGGGGCGGGACGAGCAGTACTTC
CAWGGQGRDEQYF
>14|TRBD1|TRBJ1-1|NA|TRBV7-6
TGTGCCAGCAGCTTAGCCGAACAGGGGAGTGAAGCTTTCTTT
CASSLAEQGSEAFF
>17|NA|TRBJ2-3|once|TRBV7-8
TGTGCCAGCAGCTTACGAGGGCGGAGGCTCCGCACAGATACGCAGTATTTT
CASSLRGRRLRTDTQYF
>14|NA|TRBJ1-5|NA|TRBV5-6
TGTGCCAGCAGCCTCGACAGTAGCAATCAGCCCCAGCATTTT
CASSLDSSNQPQHF
>15|NA|TRBJ2-2|NA|TRBV7-2
TGTGCCAGCAGCTTAGGGTCTGGGAACACCGGGGAGCTGTTTTTT
CASSLGSGNTGELFF
>15|TRBD1|TRBJ1-4|NA|TRBV25-1
TGTGCCAGCAGTGAACAGGGGGCTATTTCTGAAAAACTGTTTTTT
CASSEQGAISEKLFF
>12|NA|TRBJ2-7|NA|TRBV11-2
TGTGCCAGCAGTTCATTATCCTACGAGCAGTACTTC
CASSSLSYEQYF
>15|NA|TRBJ1-1|NA|TRBV12-5
TGTGCTAGTGGTTGGCTGCAGGGGATGAACACTGAAGCTTTCTTT
CASGWLQGMNTEAFF
>17|TRBD2|TRBJ2-5|NA|TRBV7-2
TGTGCCAGCAGCTTAGCGTCGACTAGCGGGGCCCAAGAGACCCAGTACTTC
CASSLASTSGAQETQYF
>13|NA|TRBJ1-2|NA|TRBV11-2
TGTGCCAGCAGCGCCTCAGGGGCTGACGGCTACACCTTC
CASSASGADGYTF
>13|TRBD1|TRBJ1-2|NA|TRBV10-2
TGCGCCAGCAGTCCAGACAGGGATGAAGGCTACACCTTC
CASSPDRDEGYTF
>14|TRBD2|TRBJ2-5|NA|TRBV5-1
TGCGCCACCGCGGCGGGGGGTCCCCAAGAGACCCAGTACTTC
CATAAGGPQETQYF
>13|NA|TRBJ1-6|NA|TRBV14
TGTGCCAGCAGCCAAAGACGGGGTTCACCCCTCCACTTT
CASSQRRGSPLHF
>14|TRBD1|TRBJ2-7|NA|TRBV27
TGTGCCAGCAGTTTCCACAGGGGTTACTACGAGCAGTACTTC
CASSFHRGYYEQYF
>15|NA|TRBJ1-2|NA|TRBV5-5
TGTGCCAGCAGCTTCTCCGGGGAGGTTGACTATGGCTACACCTTC
CASSFSGEVDYGYTF
>15|NA|TRBJ2-7|NA|TRBV18
TGTGCCAGCTCACCGCTGGACAGACCGCACTACGAGCAGTACTTC
CASSPLDRPHYEQYF
>13|TRBD1|TRBJ1-1|NA|TRBV29-1
TGCAGCGTGTACACAGGGGAAAGGACTGAAGCTTTCTTT
CSVYTGERTEAFF
>16|NA|TRBJ1-1|once|TRBV11-2
TGTGCCAGCAGCTTAGAGGGCAGGGTTCGGAACACTGAAGCTTTCTTT
CASSLEGRVRNTEAFF
>15|NA|TRBJ1-2|NA|TRBV5-5
TGTGCCAGCAGCTCCGGACGGATTATAGGCTATGGCTACACCTTC
CASSSGRIIGYGYTF